The TCR beta chain described here comes from a study of OX40 agonist ivuxolimab in advanced cancers. At the level of the study: From roughly 23 to 85 years was the age range, with a mean of about 54 years, and about 83% were male. Broader study findings: Clonal expansion by week 6 occurred in CD4+ and CD8+ blood T cells (at 0.1 to 3.0 mg/kg).

Measured with immunoSEQ multiplex PCR; TCRdb has only the in-frame clones, and not every one. The sample yields roughly 72,000 clones, roughly nine tenths seen once. Trimming removed 4 bases from V and 2 bases from J, with 9 bases in between. Looked up from germline, CDR1 is MDHEN and CDR2 is SYDVKM. The CDR3 totals 14 residues. About this clone: What it recognizes is unknown.

The input for sequencing was CD4+ or CD8+ T cells sorted from blood, taken in a trial of the OX40 agonist ivuxolimab. This chain links TRBV28 with TRBJ1-3, with D perhaps matching TRBD1 (5 bases). This TCR came from an adult with an advanced solid tumor such as melanoma, head and neck, liver or kidney cancer. CDR3 nucleotides: TGTGCCAGCAGTTCCGCGGGGGCTGGAAACACCATATATTTT. As protein: CASSSAGAGNTIYF.